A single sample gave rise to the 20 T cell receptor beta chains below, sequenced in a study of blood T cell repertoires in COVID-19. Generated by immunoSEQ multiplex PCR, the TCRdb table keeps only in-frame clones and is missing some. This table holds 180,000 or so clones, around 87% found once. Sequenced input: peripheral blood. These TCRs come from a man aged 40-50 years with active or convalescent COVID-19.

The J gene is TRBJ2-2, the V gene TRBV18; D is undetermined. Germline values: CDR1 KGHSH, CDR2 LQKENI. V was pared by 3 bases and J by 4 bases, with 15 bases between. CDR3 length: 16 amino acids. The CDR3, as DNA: TGTGCCAGCTCACCGCGAAGATCCGAACGCACCGGGGAGCTGTTTTTT. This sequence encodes CASSPRRSERTGELFF.

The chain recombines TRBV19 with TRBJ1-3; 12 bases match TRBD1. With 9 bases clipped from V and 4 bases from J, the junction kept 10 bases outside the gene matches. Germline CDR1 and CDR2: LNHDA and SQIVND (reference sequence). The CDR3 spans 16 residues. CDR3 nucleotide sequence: TGTGCCAGCGGACCGGGACAGGGGGCGAGCGGAAACACCATATATTTT. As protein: CASGPGQGASGNTIYF.

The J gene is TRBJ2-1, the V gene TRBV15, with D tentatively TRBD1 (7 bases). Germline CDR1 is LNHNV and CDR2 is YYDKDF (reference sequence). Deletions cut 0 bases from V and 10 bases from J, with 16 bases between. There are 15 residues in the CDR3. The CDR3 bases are TGTGCCACCAGCAGAGATAAGGGGGCGGGGAGAGAGCAGTTCTTC. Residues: CATSRDKGAGREQFF.

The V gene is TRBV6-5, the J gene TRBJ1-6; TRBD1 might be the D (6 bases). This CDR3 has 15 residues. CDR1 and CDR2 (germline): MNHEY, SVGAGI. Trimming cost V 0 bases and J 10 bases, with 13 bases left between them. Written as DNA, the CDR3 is TGTGCCAGCAGTTACTCACAGGGCGGTAGATCACCCCTCCACTTT. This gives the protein CASSYSQGGRSPLHF.

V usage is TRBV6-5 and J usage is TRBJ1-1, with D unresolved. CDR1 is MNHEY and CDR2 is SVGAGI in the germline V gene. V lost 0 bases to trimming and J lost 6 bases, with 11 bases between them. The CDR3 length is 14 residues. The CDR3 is CASSYSGRVAEAFF. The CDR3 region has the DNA TGTGCCAGCAGTTACTCGGGGAGGGTGGCTGAAGCTTTCTTT.

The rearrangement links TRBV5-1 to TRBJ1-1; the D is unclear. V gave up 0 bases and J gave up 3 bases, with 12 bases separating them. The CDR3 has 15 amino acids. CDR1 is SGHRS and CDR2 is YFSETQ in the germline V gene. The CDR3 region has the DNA TGCGCCAGCAGCTTGGGGAGTTCTCGCGACACTGAAGCTTTCTTT. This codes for CASSLGSSRDTEAFF.

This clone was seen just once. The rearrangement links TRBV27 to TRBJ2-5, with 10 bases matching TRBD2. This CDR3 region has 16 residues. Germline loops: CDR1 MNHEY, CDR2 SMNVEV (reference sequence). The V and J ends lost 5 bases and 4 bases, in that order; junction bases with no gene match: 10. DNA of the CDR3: TGTGCCAGCAGTCTAATGGTAGCGGGGGGAGCAGAGACCCAGTACTTC. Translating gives CASSLMVAGGAETQYF.

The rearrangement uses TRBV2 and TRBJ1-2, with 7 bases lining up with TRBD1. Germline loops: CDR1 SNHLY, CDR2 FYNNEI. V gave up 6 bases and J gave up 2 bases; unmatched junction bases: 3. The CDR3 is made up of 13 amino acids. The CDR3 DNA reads TGTGCCAGCAGCCTACAGGGGAACTATGGCTACACCTTC. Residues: CASSLQGNYGYTF.

The DNA for the CDR3 is TGCGCCAGCAGCCAAGATCGCCCAACGGCGGGGGGCCGCTATCGTCAGTTCTTC. This translates into CASSQDRPTAGGRYRQFF. The V call is TRBV4-1, the J call TRBJ2-1, with 8 nucleotides matching TRBD2. CDR1 is MGHRA and CDR2 is YSYEKL in the germline V gene. The CDR3 sequence is 18 residues long. Trimming at V came to 0 bases and at J to 13 bases, leaving 20 bases not matched to a gene.

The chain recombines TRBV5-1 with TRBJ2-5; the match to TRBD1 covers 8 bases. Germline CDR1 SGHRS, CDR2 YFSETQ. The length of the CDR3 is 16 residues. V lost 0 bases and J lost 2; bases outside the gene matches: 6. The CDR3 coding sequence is TGCGCCAGCAGCTTGGGCGACAGGGGAAAACAAGAGACCCAGTACTTC. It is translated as CASSLGDRGKQETQYF.

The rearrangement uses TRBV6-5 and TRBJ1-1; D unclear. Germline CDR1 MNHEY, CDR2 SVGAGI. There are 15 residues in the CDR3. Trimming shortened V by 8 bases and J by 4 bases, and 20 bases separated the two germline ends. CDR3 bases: TGTGCCAGCCTGACTAGGCTAGAGAAGGGCACTGAAGCTTTCTTT. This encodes CASLTRLEKGTEAFF.

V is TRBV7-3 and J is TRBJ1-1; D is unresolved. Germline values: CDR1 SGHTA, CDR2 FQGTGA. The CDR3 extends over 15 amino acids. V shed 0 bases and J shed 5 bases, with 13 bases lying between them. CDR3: CASSLTFGLGTEAFF. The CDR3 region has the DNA TGTGCCAGCAGCTTAACGTTCGGGTTGGGTACTGAAGCTTTCTTT.

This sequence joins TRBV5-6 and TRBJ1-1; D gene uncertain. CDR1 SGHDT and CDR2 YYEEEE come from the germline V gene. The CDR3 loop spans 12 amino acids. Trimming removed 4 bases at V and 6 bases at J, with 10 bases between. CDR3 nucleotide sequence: TGTGCCAGCAGCCCCTGGGCCGCTGAAGCTTTCTTT. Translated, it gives CASSPWAAEAFF. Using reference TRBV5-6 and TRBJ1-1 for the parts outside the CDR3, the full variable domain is DAGVTQSPTHLIKTRGQQVTLRCSPKSGHDTVSWYQQALGQGPQFIFQYYEEEERQRGNFPDRFSGHQFPNYSSELNVNALLLGDSALYLCASSPWAAEAFFGQGTRLTVV.

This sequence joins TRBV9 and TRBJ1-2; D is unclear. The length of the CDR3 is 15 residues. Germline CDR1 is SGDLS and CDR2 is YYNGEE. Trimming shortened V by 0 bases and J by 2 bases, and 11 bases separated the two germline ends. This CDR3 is CASSVGSWENYGYTF. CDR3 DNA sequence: TGTGCCAGCAGCGTAGGAAGTTGGGAGAACTATGGCTACACCTTC.

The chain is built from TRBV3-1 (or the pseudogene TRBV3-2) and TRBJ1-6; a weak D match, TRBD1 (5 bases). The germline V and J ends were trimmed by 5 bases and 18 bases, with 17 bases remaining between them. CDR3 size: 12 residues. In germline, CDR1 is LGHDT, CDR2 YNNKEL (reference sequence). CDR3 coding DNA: TGTGCCAGCAGCTCTACCCCGGGACTTACCCACTTT. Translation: CASSSTPGLTHF.

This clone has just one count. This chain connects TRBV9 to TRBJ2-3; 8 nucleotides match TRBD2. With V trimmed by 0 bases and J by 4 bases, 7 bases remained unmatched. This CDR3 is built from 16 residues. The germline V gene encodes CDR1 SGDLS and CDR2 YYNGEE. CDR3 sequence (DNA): TGTGCCAGCAGCGTAGATTGGACTAGCTGGGCAGATACGCAGTATTTT. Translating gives CASSVDWTSWADTQYF.

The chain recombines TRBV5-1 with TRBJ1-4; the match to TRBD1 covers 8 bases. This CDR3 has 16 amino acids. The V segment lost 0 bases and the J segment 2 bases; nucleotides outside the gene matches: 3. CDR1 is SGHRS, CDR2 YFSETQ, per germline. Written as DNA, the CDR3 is TGCGCCAGCAGCTTGGGCAGGGGGCCTACTAATGAAAAACTGTTTTTT. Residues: CASSLGRGPTNEKLFF.

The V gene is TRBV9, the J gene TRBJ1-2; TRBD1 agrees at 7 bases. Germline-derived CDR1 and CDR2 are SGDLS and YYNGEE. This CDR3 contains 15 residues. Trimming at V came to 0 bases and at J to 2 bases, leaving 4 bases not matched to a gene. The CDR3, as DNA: TGTGCCAGCAGCGTAGAGGTCAGGGGGAACTATGGCTACACCTTC. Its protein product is CASSVEVRGNYGYTF.

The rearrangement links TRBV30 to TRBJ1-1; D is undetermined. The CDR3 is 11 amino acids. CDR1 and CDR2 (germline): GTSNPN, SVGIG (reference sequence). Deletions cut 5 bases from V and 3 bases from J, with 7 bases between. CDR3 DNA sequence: TGTGCCTGGGAACGGGACACTGAAGCTTTCTTT. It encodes CAWERDTEAFF.

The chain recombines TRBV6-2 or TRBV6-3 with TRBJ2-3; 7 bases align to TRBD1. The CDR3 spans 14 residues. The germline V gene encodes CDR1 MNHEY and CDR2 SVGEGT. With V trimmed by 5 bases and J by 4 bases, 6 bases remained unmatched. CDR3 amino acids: CASSPGQAADTQYF. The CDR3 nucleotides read TGTGCCAGCAGTCCCGGACAGGCGGCAGATACGCAGTATTTT.